A few counts support the clone carrying this TCR beta chain. Through a sample-barcoded 5' primer and a J-beta primer mix, a second PCR was run for roughly 6 to 12 cycles. TCRdb reprocessed the 5' RACE reads with MiXCR, giving one entry per CDR3 protein. This table holds 650,000 to 1,000,000 distinct CDR3 sequences, around half found once. The data stem from a study of blood T cells in healthy people across ages. Trimming took 7 bases from V and 5 from J; bases not matched to a gene: 9. The germline V gene encodes CDR1 SQVTM and CDR2 ANQGSEA. This CDR3 is 13 amino acids long. Sequenced input: blood. The sequence was collected from a man older than 75 in good health. The chain employs TRBV29-1 and TRBJ2-3; 7 nucleotides agree with TRBD2. The CDR3 spells CSAASGARDTQYF. For the CDR3, the DNA is TGCAGCGCCGCTAGCGGAGCTAGAGATACGCAGTATTTT.